The clone carrying this T cell receptor beta chain came up a few times. Its antigen remains unidentified. This entry comes from a study of type 1 regulatory T cells. Across the whole study: T-allo10 is a Tr1-enriched, alloantigen-specific CD4 T cell product made in vitro. Overall study findings and caveats: Compared with non-Tr1 cells, Tr1 cells showed a narrower TCR repertoire.

Each CDR3 protein is one row after TCRdb ran MiXCR on the reads. Altogether around 64,000 distinct CDR3 sequences are present, less than 25% being singletons, with the ten largest covering more than 7.5%. There are 15 residues in the CDR3. Trimming took off 1 base at V and 8 bases at J, with 12 bases between the two ends. Germline V gives CDR1 LNHNV, CDR2 YYDKDF (reference sequence). V gene TRBV15 combines with J gene TRBJ1-6, with a weak D call TRBD1 (5 bases). This receptor was obtained from a human donor in good health. The sequencing input was cultured type 1 regulatory T (Tr1) cells, either the whole culture or a sorted fraction (not recorded which). CDR3 protein: CATSRAPQGYSPLHF. As DNA, the CDR3 is TGTGCCACCAGCAGAGCCCCCCAGGGTTATTCACCCCTCCACTTT.